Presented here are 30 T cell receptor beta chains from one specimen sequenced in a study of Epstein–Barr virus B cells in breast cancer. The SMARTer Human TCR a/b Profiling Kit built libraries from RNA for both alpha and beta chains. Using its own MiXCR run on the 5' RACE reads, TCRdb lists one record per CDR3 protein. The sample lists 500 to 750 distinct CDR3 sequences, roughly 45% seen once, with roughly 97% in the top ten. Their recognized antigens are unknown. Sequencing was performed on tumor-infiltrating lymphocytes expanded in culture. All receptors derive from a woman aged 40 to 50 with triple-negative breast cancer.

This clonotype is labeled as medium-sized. CDR3 amino acids: CASSLSNMWEAFF. DNA of the CDR3: TGTGCCAGCAGTTTATCTAATATGTGGGAAGCTTTCTTT. The chain uses TRBV28 and TRBJ1-1; D gene uncertain. This CDR3 spans 13 amino acids. Germline CDR1 is MDHEN and CDR2 is SYDVKM. The germline V and J ends were trimmed by 1 base and 8 bases, with 11 bases remaining between them. Looking up the rest from reference TRBV28 and TRBJ1-1 gives the full variable domain: DVKVTQSSRYLVKRTGEKVFLECVQDMDHENMFWYRQDPGLGLRLIYFSYDVKMKEKGDIPEGYSVSREKKERFSLILESASTNQTSMYLCASSLSNMWEAFFGQGTRLTVV.

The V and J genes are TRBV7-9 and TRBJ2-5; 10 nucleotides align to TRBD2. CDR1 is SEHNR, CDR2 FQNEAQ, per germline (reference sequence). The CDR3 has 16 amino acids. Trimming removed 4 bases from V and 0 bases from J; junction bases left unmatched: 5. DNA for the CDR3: TGTGCCAGCAGCTCAAGCGGGAGGGGGTACCAAGAGACCCAGTACTTC. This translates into CASSSSGRGYQETQYF.

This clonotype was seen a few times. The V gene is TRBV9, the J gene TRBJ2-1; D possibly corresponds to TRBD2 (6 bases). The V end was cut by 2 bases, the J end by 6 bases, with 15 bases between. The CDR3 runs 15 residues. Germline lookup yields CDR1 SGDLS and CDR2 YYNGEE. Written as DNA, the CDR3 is TGTGCCAGCAGCGTGGGGACTCTAGGTACCAATGAGCAGTTCTTC. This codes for CASSVGTLGTNEQFF.

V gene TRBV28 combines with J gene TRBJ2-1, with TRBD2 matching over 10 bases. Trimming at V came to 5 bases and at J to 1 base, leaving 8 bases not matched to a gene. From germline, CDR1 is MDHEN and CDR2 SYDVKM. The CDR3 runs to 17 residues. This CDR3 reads CASSLASGRWSYNEQFF. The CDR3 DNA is TGTGCCAGCAGTCTAGCTAGCGGGAGATGGTCCTACAATGAGCAGTTCTTC.

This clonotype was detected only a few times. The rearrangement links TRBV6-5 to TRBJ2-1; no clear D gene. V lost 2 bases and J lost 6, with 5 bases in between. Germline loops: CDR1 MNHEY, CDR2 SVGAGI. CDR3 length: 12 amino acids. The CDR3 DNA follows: TGTGCCAGCAGTTACAGTGGCAATGAGCAGTTCTTC. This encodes CASSYSGNEQFF.

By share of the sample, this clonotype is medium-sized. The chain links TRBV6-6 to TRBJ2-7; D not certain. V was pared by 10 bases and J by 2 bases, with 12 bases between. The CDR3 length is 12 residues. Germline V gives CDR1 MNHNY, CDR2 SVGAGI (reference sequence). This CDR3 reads CATHGPTYEQYF. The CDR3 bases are TGTGCCACCCACGGGCCCACCTACGAGCAGTACTTC.

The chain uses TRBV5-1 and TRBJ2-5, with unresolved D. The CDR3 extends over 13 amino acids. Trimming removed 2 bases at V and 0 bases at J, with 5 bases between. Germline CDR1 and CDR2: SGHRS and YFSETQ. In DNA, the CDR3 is TGCGCCAGCAGCTTTGACTACCAAGAGACCCAGTACTTC. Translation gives CASSFDYQETQYF.

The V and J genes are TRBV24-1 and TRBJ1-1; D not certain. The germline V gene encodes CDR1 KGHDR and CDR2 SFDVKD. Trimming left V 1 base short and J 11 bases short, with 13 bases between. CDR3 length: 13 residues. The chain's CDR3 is CATSDFQVGWAFF. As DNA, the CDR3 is TGTGCCACCAGTGATTTTCAGGTCGGATGGGCTTTCTTT.

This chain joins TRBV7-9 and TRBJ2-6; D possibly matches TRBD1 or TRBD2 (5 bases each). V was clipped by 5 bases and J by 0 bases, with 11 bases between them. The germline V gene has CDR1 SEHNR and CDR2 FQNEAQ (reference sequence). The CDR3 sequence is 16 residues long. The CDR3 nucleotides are TGTGCCAGCAGCCCCCCGGGGCACTCTGGGGCCAACGTCCTGACTTTC. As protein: CASSPPGHSGANVLTF.

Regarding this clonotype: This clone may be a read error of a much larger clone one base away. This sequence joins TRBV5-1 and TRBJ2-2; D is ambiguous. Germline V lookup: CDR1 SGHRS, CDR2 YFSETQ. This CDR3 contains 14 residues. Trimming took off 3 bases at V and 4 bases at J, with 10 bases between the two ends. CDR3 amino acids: CASSSNRSTGELFF. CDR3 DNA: TGCGCCAGCAGCTCAAACAGAAGCACCGGGGAGCTGTTTTTT.

This CDR3 is CASGEGPNTGELFF. The CDR3 DNA sequence: TGTGCCAGCGGGGAGGGCCCGAACACCGGGGAGCTGTTTTTT. The chain joins TRBV2 to TRBJ2-2; 7 bases match TRBD2. Per germline, CDR1 SNHLY and CDR2 FYNNEI. With V trimmed by 8 bases and J by 0 bases, 3 bases remained unmatched. The CDR3 has 14 residues.

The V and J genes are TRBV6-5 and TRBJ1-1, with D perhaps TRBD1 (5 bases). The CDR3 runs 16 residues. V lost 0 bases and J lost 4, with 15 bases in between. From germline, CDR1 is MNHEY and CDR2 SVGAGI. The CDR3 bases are TGTGCCAGCAGTTACTCGACCGGGGGGGTAGGCACTGAAGCTTTCTTT. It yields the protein CASSYSTGGVGTEAFF.

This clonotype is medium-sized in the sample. The CDR3 sequence is CASSLEGRVWTDTQYF. In DNA, the CDR3 is TGTGCCAGCAGCTTAGAGGGGAGGGTTTGGACAGATACGCAGTATTTT. The chain couples TRBV11-2 to TRBJ2-3; 7 nucleotides match TRBD2. From germline, CDR1 is SGHAT and CDR2 FQNNGV. V shed 0 bases, J shed 3 bases, and the junction held 6 bases outside the gene matches. The CDR3 contains 16 residues. The whole variable domain, filled in from reference TRBV11-2 and TRBJ2-3, reads EAGVAQSPRYKIIEKRQSVAFWCNPISGHATLYWYQQILGQGPKLLIQFQNNGVVDDSQLPKDRFSAERLKGVDSTLKIQPAKLEDSAVYLCASSLEGRVWTDTQYFGPGTRLTVL.

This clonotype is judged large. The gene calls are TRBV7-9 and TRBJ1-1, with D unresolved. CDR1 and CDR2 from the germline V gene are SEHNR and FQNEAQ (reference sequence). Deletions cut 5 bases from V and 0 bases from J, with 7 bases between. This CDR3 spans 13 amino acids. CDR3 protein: CASSPTLNTEAFF. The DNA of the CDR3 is TGTGCCAGCAGCCCGACACTGAACACTGAAGCTTTCTTT.

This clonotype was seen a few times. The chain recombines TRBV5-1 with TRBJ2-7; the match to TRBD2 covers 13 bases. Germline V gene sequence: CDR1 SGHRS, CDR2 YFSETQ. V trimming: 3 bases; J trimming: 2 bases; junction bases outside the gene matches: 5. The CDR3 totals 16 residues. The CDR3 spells CASSSLGTSGTYEQYF. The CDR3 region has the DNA TGCGCCAGCAGCTCCCTCGGGACTAGCGGGACCTACGAGCAGTACTTC.

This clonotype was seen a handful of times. CDR3: CASSLDSAGYTF. For the CDR3, the DNA is TGTGCCAGCAGCCTGGATTCGGCCGGCTACACCTTC. The V gene is TRBV6-2 or TRBV6-3, the J gene TRBJ1-2; D is ambiguous. The CDR3 is made up of 12 amino acids. Germline-derived CDR1 and CDR2 are MNHEY and SVGEGT. V was cut by 6 bases and J by 8 bases, with 13 bases left in between.

DNA for the CDR3: TGCAGTGCTCCCATGGACAGACGGACTGAAGCTTTCTTT. Its translation: CSAPMDRRTEAFF. The chain uses TRBV20-1 and TRBJ1-1; tentative D call: TRBD1 (6 bases). The V end was cut by 5 bases, the J end by 5 bases, with 15 bases between. Germline-derived CDR1 and CDR2 are DFQATT and SNEGSKA (reference sequence). CDR3 length: 13 amino acids.

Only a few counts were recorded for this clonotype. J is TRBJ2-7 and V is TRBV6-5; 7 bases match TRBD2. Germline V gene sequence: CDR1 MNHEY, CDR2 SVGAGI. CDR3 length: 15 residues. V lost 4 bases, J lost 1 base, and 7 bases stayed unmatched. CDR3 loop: CASSLWGGGSYEQYF. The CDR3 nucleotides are TGTGCCAGCAGTTTATGGGGGGGAGGATCCTACGAGCAGTACTTC.

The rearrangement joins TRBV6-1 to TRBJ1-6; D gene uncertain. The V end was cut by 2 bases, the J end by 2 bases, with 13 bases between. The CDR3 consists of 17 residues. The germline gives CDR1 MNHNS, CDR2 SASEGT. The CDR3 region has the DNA TGTGCCAGCAGTGAATCAGAGGGTGGAACCTATAATTCACCCCTCCACTTT. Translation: CASSESEGGTYNSPLHF.

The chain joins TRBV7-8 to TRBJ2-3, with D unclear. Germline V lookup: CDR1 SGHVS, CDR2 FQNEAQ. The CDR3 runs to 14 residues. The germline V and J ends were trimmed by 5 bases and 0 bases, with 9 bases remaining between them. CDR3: CASSPETSTDTQYF. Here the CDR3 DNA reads TGTGCCAGCAGCCCCGAGACTAGCACAGATACGCAGTATTTT.

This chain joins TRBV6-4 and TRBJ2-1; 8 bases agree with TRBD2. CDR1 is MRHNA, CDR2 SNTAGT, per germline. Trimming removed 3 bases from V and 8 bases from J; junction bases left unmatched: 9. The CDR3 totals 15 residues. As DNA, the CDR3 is TGTGCCAGCAGTGATAAGACGGGAGGGGGGGATGAGCAGTTCTTC. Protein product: CASSDKTGGGDEQFF.

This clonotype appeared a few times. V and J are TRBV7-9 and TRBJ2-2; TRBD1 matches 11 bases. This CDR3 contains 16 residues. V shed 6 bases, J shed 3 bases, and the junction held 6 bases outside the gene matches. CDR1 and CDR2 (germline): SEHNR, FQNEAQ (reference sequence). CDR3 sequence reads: CASRPGTGGYTGELFF. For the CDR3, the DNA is TGTGCCAGCAGGCCCGGGACAGGGGGTTACACCGGGGAGCTGTTTTTT.

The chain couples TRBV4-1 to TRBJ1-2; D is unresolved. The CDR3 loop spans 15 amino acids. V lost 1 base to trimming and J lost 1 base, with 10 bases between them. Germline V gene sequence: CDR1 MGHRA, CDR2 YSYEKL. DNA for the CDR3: TGCGCCAGCAGCCAAGGCCAAGACTATAACTATGGCTACACCTTC. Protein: CASSQGQDYNYGYTF.

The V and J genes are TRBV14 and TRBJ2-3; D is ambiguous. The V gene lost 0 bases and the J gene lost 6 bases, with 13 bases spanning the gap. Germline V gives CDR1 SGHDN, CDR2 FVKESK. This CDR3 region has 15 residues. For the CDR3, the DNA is TGTGCCAGCAGCCAAGAGACGGGCCAATGGGATACGCAGTATTTT. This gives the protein CASSQETGQWDTQYF.

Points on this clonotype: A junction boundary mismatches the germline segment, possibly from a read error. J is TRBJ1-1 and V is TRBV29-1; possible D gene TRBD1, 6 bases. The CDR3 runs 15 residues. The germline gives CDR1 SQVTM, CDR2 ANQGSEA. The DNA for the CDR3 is TGCAGCGTGGGGGCAGGGTGGGGTATGAAGACTGAAGCTTTCTTT. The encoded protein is CSVGAGWGMKTEAFF.

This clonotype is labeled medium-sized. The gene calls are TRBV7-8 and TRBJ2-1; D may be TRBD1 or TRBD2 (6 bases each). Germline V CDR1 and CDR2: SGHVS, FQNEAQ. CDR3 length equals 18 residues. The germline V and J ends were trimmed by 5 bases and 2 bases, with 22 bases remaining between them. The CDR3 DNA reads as TGTGCCAGCAGCCCAGGCCGGGCGGGACACAGGGCCTACAATGAGCAGTTCTTC. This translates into CASSPGRAGHRAYNEQFF.

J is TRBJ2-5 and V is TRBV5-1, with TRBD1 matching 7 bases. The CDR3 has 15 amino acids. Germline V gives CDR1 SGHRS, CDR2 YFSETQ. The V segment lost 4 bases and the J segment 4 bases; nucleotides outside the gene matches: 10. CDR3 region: CASSTYDRDLETQYF. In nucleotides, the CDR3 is TGCGCCAGCAGCACCTATGACAGGGATCTAGAGACCCAGTACTTC.

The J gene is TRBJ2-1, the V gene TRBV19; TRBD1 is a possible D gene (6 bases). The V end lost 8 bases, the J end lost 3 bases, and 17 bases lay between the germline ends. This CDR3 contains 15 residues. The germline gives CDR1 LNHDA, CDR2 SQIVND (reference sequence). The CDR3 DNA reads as TGTGCCAGTGGGACCCCAGGGGCGTTCTACAATGAGCAGTTCTTC. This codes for CASGTPGAFYNEQFF.

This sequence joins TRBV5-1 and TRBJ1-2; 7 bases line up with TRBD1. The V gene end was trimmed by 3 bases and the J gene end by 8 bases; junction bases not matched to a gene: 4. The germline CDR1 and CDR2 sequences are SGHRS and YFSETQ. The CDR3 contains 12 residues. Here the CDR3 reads CASSSGTAGYTF. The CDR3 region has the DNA TGCGCCAGCAGCTCGGGGACAGCAGGCTACACCTTC.

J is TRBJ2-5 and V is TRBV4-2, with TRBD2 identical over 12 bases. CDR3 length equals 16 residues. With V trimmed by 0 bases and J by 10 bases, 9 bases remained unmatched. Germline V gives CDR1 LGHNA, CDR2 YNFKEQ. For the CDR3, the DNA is TGTGCCAGCAGCCAAGATTCGGCTAGCGGGGGGGTGTTCCAGTACTTC. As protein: CASSQDSASGGVFQYF.